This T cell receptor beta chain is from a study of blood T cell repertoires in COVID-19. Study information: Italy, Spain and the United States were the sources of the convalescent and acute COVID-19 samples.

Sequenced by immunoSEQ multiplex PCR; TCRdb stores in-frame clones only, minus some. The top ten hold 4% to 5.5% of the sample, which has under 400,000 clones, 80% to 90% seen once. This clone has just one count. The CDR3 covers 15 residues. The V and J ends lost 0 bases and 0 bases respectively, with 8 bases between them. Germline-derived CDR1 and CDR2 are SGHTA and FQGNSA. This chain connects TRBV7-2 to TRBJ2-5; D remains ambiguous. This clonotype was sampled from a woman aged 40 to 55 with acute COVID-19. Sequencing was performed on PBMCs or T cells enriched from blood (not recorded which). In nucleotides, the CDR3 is TGTGCCAGCAGCTTAGCGCAAGAGTACCAAGAGACCCAGTACTTC. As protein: CASSLAQEYQETQYF.